These 8 T cell receptor beta chains came from one sample sequenced in a study of Graves' ophthalmopathy and Graves' hyperthyroidism. TCR beta CDR3 regions were amplified from RNA transcripts. The library came from an HTBI-primed first-round RT-PCR and a second-round multiplex PCR. TCRdb reanalysed the multiplex PCR reads using MiXCR and keeps one entry per CDR3 protein. The table includes 450,000 to 600,000 distinct CDR3 sequences, approximately 35% detected once. Material for sequencing was peripheral blood or thyroid tissue (not recorded which). The receptors originated from an adult man with Graves' hyperthyroidism.

In this sample, this clonotype turned up many times. The gene calls are TRBV2 and TRBJ1-2; TRBD1 is a possible D gene (6 bases). V lost 6 bases and J lost 6, with 14 bases in between. This CDR3 region has 13 residues. Germline loops: CDR1 SNHLY, CDR2 FYNNEI. The CDR3 spells CASSLGQGHGYTF. In DNA form, the CDR3 reads TGTGCCAGCAGCCTGGGGCAGGGGCATGGCTACACCTTC.

This clonotype was observed at least ten times. The V call is TRBV6-5, the J call TRBJ2-5; D call uncertain. This CDR3 is 13 amino acids long. From germline, CDR1 is MNHEY and CDR2 SVGAGI. Trimming removed 5 bases at V and 5 bases at J, with 12 bases between. This CDR3 is CASSGVSRETQYF. The CDR3 DNA reads as TGTGCCAGCAGTGGTGTCAGCCGGGAGACCCAGTACTTC.

This clonotype occurred many times. The rearrangement uses TRBV2 and TRBJ1-2; no firm D call. CDR1 is SNHLY and CDR2 is FYNNEI in the germline V gene. The V end lost 7 bases, the J end lost 4 bases, and 16 bases lay between the germline ends. The CDR3 contains 14 residues. For the CDR3, the DNA is TGTGCCAGCACCTGGGAGAGGGCCACCTATGGCTACACCTTC. Translating it yields CASTWERATYGYTF. Full variable domain (missing parts from reference TRBV2 and TRBJ1-2): EPEVTQTPSHQVTQMGQEVILRCVPISNHLYFYWYRQILGQKVEFLVSFYNNEISEKSEIFDDQFSVERPDGSNFTLKIRSTKLEDSAMYFCASTWERATYGYTFGSGTRLTVV.

This chain uses TRBV7-9 with TRBJ1-1; D might be TRBD1 (5 bases). This CDR3 spans 16 amino acids. CDR1 is SEHNR, CDR2 FQNEAQ, per germline (reference sequence). V was shortened by 2 bases and J by 0 bases, with 13 bases between the two germline ends. The CDR3 DNA sequence: TGTGCCAGCAGCTTACTCGCGGGACTCCTGAACACTGAAGCTTTCTTT. This encodes CASSLLAGLLNTEAFF.

This clonotype came up once. The CDR3: CASTRQQPNTEAFF. In DNA, the CDR3 is TGTGCCAGCACGCGACAGCAGCCGAACACTGAAGCTTTCTTT. This chain links TRBV2 with TRBJ1-1; the D gene is possibly TRBD1 (5 bases). Deletions cut 7 bases from V and 1 base from J, with 13 bases between. The CDR3 extends over 14 amino acids. Per the germline V gene, CDR1 is SNHLY and CDR2 is FYNNEI. Together with reference TRBV2 and TRBJ1-1, the CDR3 gives the full variable domain: EPEVTQTPSHQVTQMGQEVILRCVPISNHLYFYWYRQILGQKVEFLVSFYNNEISEKSEIFDDQFSVERPDGSNFTLKIRSTKLEDSAMYFCASTRQQPNTEAFFGQGTRLTVV.

To note about this clonotype: Sequence at one end of the junction differs from germline and may be a read error. J is TRBJ1-6 and V is TRBV5-1, with D unresolved. The V gene's germline CDR1 is SGHRS and CDR2 YFSETQ. The length of the CDR3 is 12 residues. CDR3 residues: CASSFDGSPLHF. Written as DNA, the CDR3 is TGTGCCAGCAGCTTTGATGGTTCACCCCTCCACTTT.

The sample holds many counts of this clonotype. V is TRBV12-3 or TRBV12-4 and J is TRBJ1-5, with a possible D match to TRBD1 (5 bases). The V end lost 6 bases, the J end lost 1 base, and 16 bases lay between the germline ends. The CDR3 sequence is 16 residues long. The CDR3 spells CASSRTGRSSNQPQHF. The DNA for the CDR3 is TGTGCCAGCAGCCGCACGGGACGTTCAAGCAATCAGCCCCAGCATTTT.

This clonotype has at least ten counts. The chain uses TRBV6-5 and TRBJ1-2; 7 bases are a match to TRBD1. This CDR3 has 18 residues. V dropped 2 bases and J dropped 8; count of bases not matched to a gene: 20. In germline, CDR1 is MNHEY, CDR2 SVGAGI. This chain's CDR3 is CASSYHYSIDRDGGGYTF. CDR3 DNA: TGTGCCAGCAGTTACCACTACTCCATCGACAGGGATGGTGGCGGCTACACCTTC.